These T cell receptor beta chains were read from a single sample in a study of blood T cell repertoires in COVID-19. Assay: immunoSEQ multiplex PCR; the TCRdb copy retains only in-frame clones and omits some. Of 200,000 to 250,000 clones listed, approximately 80% are singletons. The source material was PBMCs or T cells enriched from blood (not recorded which). The receptors shown here come from a man between 40 and 49 years old who had recovered from COVID-19. Both conserved end residues are part of each CDR3. A D gene is named only where the DNA matches it firmly. The size of a clone is reported for some rows only, either as once, few or many, or as a class for expanded clones.

abundance: NA; v_gene: TRBV10-3; j_gene: TRBJ1-2; d_gene: NA; CDR3nt: TGTGCCATCAGTGGTTCGAACTATGGCTACACCTTC; CDR3aa: CAISGSNYGYTF
abundance: NA; v_gene: TRBV5-4; j_gene: TRBJ1-4; d_gene: NA; CDR3nt: TGTGCCAGCAGCTCGAGGCAGACAACTAATGAAAAACTGTTTTTT; CDR3aa: CASSSRQTTNEKLFF
abundance: NA; v_gene: TRBV18; j_gene: TRBJ1-1; d_gene: NA; CDR3nt: TGTGCCAGCTCACCAGACGGACAGCCCCGCATGAACACTGAAGCTTTCTTT; CDR3aa: CASSPDGQPRMNTEAFF
abundance: once; v_gene: TRBV9; j_gene: TRBJ1-1; d_gene: TRBD1; CDR3nt: TGTGCCAGCAGCGAGGGGACAGGGGGTTACGAAGCTTTCTTT; CDR3aa: CASSEGTGGYEAFF
abundance: few; v_gene: TRBV6-5; j_gene: TRBJ1-4; d_gene: TRBD1; CDR3nt: TGTGCCAGCAGTTTGACGACAGGGAGTTATGAAAAACTGTTTTTT; CDR3aa: CASSLTTGSYEKLFF
abundance: NA; v_gene: TRBV4-3; j_gene: TRBJ2-4; d_gene: TRBD2; CDR3nt: TGCGCCAGCAGCCAAGATATAGGGACTATGAGAAACATTCAGTACTTC; CDR3aa: CASSQDIGTMRNIQYF
abundance: NA; v_gene: TRBV5-4; j_gene: TRBJ1-1; d_gene: NA; CDR3nt: TGTGCCAGCAGTTCTAGGGGCGGGGCGAACACTGAAGCTTTCTTT; CDR3aa: CASSSRGGANTEAFF
abundance: NA; v_gene: TRBV5-5; j_gene: TRBJ1-1; d_gene: TRBD1; CDR3nt: TGTGCCAGCAGCGGACAGGGATTGGCGGCCAGGGGGCGGGTCACTGAAGCTTTCTTT; CDR3aa: CASSGQGLAARGRVTEAFF
abundance: NA; v_gene: TRBV3-1/TRBV3-2; j_gene: TRBJ1-3; d_gene: NA; CDR3nt: TGTGCCAGCAGCCAAGGCTTCGTGAGTGGAGCACCTGGAAACACCATATATTTT; CDR3aa: CASSQGFVSGAPGNTIYF
abundance: NA; v_gene: TRBV24-1; j_gene: TRBJ1-2; d_gene: NA; CDR3nt: TGTGCCACCAGTCAAAGTGGAGCAGGGGTTAGCGGCTACACCTTC; CDR3aa: CATSQSGAGVSGYTF
abundance: once; v_gene: TRBV12-3/TRBV12-4; j_gene: TRBJ1-1; d_gene: NA; CDR3nt: TGTGCCAGCAGTTTACAGGGTACTGAAGCTTTCTTT; CDR3aa: CASSLQGTEAFF
abundance: NA; v_gene: TRBV18; j_gene: TRBJ1-2; d_gene: NA; CDR3nt: TGTGCCAGCTCACCAAGCGACAGGGGCTACACCTTC; CDR3aa: CASSPSDRGYTF
abundance: NA; v_gene: TRBV10-1; j_gene: TRBJ2-1; d_gene: TRBD2; CDR3nt: TGCGCCAGCAGTGAGTCGATACTAGCGGGAGGGAGCAATGAGCAGTTCTTC; CDR3aa: CASSESILAGGSNEQFF
abundance: NA; v_gene: TRBV7-2; j_gene: TRBJ1-4; d_gene: TRBD1; CDR3nt: TGTGCCAGCAGCCCCCGTCCCGGGACAGGGGAGAAACTGTTTTTT; CDR3aa: CASSPRPGTGEKLFF
abundance: NA; v_gene: TRBV5-4; j_gene: TRBJ1-2; d_gene: NA; CDR3nt: TGTGCCAGCAGCTTCTTTGGGGGCGACTATGGCTACACCTTC; CDR3aa: CASSFFGGDYGYTF
abundance: NA; v_gene: TRBV5-1; j_gene: TRBJ2-1; d_gene: TRBD2; CDR3nt: TGCGCCAGCAGCCCGGGGGGGGCCGGGACTAGATCCTCAGCAGGGTTCTTC; CDR3aa: CASSPGGAGTRSSAGFF
abundance: NA; v_gene: TRBV19; j_gene: TRBJ1-1; d_gene: TRBD1; CDR3nt: TGTGCCAGTAGTATAAGGACAGGGAACACTGAAGCTTTCTTT; CDR3aa: CASSIRTGNTEAFF
abundance: NA; v_gene: TRBV9; j_gene: TRBJ2-3; d_gene: NA; CDR3nt: TGTGCCAGCAGCGTTAGCCAGGGCCGCACAGATACGCAGTATTTT; CDR3aa: CASSVSQGRTDTQYF
abundance: NA; v_gene: TRBV30; j_gene: TRBJ1-6; d_gene: NA; CDR3nt: TGTGCCTGGGGACGGGATCTCAATTCACCCCTCCACTTT; CDR3aa: CAWGRDLNSPLHF
abundance: NA; v_gene: TRBV18; j_gene: TRBJ2-1; d_gene: NA; CDR3nt: TGTGCCAGCTCCCCTAGGGCGGGTTCCACCAGCTCCTACAATGAGCAGTTCTTC; CDR3aa: CASSPRAGSTSSYNEQFF
abundance: NA; v_gene: TRBV7-9; j_gene: TRBJ1-1; d_gene: TRBD1; CDR3nt: TGTGCCAGCAGTAGTAGCAGGGGGGACACTGAAGCTTTCTTT; CDR3aa: CASSSSRGDTEAFF
abundance: once; v_gene: TRBV5-1; j_gene: TRBJ1-6; d_gene: NA; CDR3nt: TGCGCCAGCAGCTTGGAACAGAATTCACCCCTCCACTTT; CDR3aa: CASSLEQNSPLHF
abundance: NA; v_gene: TRBV28; j_gene: TRBJ1-3; d_gene: NA; CDR3nt: TGTGCCAGCAGTCTTCTCCCGCCAGGTCTGAGCTCTGGAAACACCATATATTTT; CDR3aa: CASSLLPPGLSSGNTIYF
abundance: once; v_gene: TRBV3-1/TRBV3-2; j_gene: TRBJ1-2; d_gene: TRBD1; CDR3nt: TGTGCCAGCAGCCTCTTAGGACAGGGCCATGGCTACACCTTC; CDR3aa: CASSLLGQGHGYTF
abundance: NA; v_gene: TRBV3-1/TRBV3-2; j_gene: TRBJ2-1; d_gene: TRBD2; CDR3nt: TGTGCCAGCAGTGCATTAGCGGGGGCGAGCTACAATGAGCAGTTCTTC; CDR3aa: CASSALAGASYNEQFF
abundance: NA; v_gene: TRBV11-3; j_gene: TRBJ2-1; d_gene: NA; CDR3nt: TGTGCCAGCAGCTTCCGACTCAGCTCCTACAATGAGCAGTTCTTC; CDR3aa: CASSFRLSSYNEQFF
abundance: once; v_gene: TRBV7-8; j_gene: TRBJ2-5; d_gene: TRBD2; CDR3nt: TGTGCCAGCAGCTTAAGCCCCATAGTAGCGGGAGGTCCGGAGACCCAGTACTTC; CDR3aa: CASSLSPIVAGGPETQYF
abundance: NA; v_gene: TRBV5-1; j_gene: TRBJ2-3; d_gene: NA; CDR3nt: TGCGCCAGCAGCTTAAGAGGCGCAGATACGCAGTATTTT; CDR3aa: CASSLRGADTQYF
abundance: few; v_gene: TRBV2; j_gene: TRBJ1-5; d_gene: NA; CDR3nt: TGTGCCAGCAGTGAAGGGACAAACAGGGATCAGCCCCAGCATTTT; CDR3aa: CASSEGTNRDQPQHF
abundance: NA; v_gene: TRBV11-2; j_gene: TRBJ2-2; d_gene: TRBD2; CDR3nt: TGTGCCAGCACCAAGGCGGGGGGTAGCGGGCCCAACACCGGGGAGCTGTTTTTT; CDR3aa: CASTKAGGSGPNTGELFF
abundance: NA; v_gene: TRBV10-3; j_gene: TRBJ2-1; d_gene: TRBD1; CDR3nt: TGTGCCATCAGTACAACCGGACAGGCGGTCTACAATGAGCAGTTCTTC; CDR3aa: CAISTTGQAVYNEQFF
abundance: once; v_gene: TRBV18; j_gene: TRBJ1-2; d_gene: NA; CDR3nt: TGTGCCAGCTCACCCTACGGTGGAGACTATGGCTACACCTTC; CDR3aa: CASSPYGGDYGYTF
abundance: NA; v_gene: TRBV3-1/TRBV3-2; j_gene: TRBJ2-2; d_gene: TRBD2; CDR3nt: TGTGCCAGCAGCCCGACTAGCGGGAACGTTGGGGAGCTGTTTTTT; CDR3aa: CASSPTSGNVGELFF